The T cell receptor beta chain described here comes from a study of cytomegalovirus exposure and HLA in healthy donors. Overall study context: HLA-typed donors were the source of about 85 million unique TCRs, which an early data release held. Study observations and caveats: It was shown in a later analysis that HLA-associated TCR beta chains were more clonally expanded than other, equally common chains. Analyzed later, association rates of TCRs varied across HLA loci, with DRB1 most and HLA-C fewest.

The primer mix had 60 Vbeta and 13 Jbeta primers. The authors' processing: Some 9.9 million of 80 million to 85 million unique TCR beta chains were shared, per a later count. Sequenced by immunoSEQ multiplex PCR; TCRdb stores in-frame clones only, minus some. V and J calls plus clone size are reproduced from that table; the DNA served to infer D and trimming. The table lists 100,000 to 150,000 clones, around three quarters of them singletons. To note about this clone: Its target is unknown.

The CDR3 runs to 16 residues. The germline V gene has CDR1 SQVTM and CDR2 ANQGSEA. V lost 6 bases, J lost 2 bases, and 12 bases stayed unmatched. This clonotype originated in a woman aged 45 to 65 in good health and CMV-seronegative. V and J are TRBV29-1 and TRBJ2-1; 8 bases map to TRBD2. Source material: PBMCs. CDR3 region: CSVQSPGGYAYNEQFF. The CDR3 region has the DNA TGCAGCGTACAATCTCCGGGAGGGTACGCCTACAATGAGCAGTTCTTC.